These 27 T cell receptor beta chains were sequenced from one sample in a study of human T cells and chemical hapten exposure. TCRdb re-called the RACE reads through MiXCR, storing one row per CDR3 protein. The table has some 180,000 distinct CDR3 sequences, around 20% seen once. Regarding time point: patch test 1, 2 weeks after DPC sensitization. Treatment given: therapeutic diphenylcyclopropenone sensitization with weekly scalp DPC. The sequencing here drew on whole blood, taken in connection with sensitization to the hapten diphenylcyclopropenone (DPC). Receptors were obtained from a woman between 50 and 59 years old with alopecia areata. Some clones in this sample may be carry-over from other donors' samples.

This clonotype was detected a few times. This chain uses TRBV7-9 with TRBJ1-1; 9 nucleotides line up with TRBD1. Germline V gene lookup returns CDR1 SEHNR and CDR2 FQNEAQ (reference sequence). CDR3 size: 14 residues. Germline trimming cut 2 bases from V and 5 bases from J; bases unmatched to any gene: 3. CDR3 amino acids: CASSLWTGETEAFF. As DNA, the CDR3 is TGTGCCAGCAGCTTATGGACAGGGGAAACTGAAGCTTTCTTT.

The chain recombines TRBV29-1 with TRBJ2-3; 8 positions agree with TRBD2. Germline-derived CDR1 and CDR2 are SQVTM and ANQGSEA. This CDR3 is 17 amino acids long. V shed 0 bases and J 3 bases; nucleotides not matched to a gene: 11. Here the CDR3 reads CSVEDLGGLVGTDTQYF. CDR3 DNA: TGCAGCGTTGAAGATCTTGGGGGACTAGTCGGGACAGATACGCAGTATTTT.

The rearrangement links TRBV6-5 to TRBJ2-2, with D possibly matching TRBD1 (5 bases). The CDR3 covers 16 residues. Trimming took off 2 bases at V and 0 bases at J, with 10 bases between the two ends. CDR1 MNHEY and CDR2 SVGAGI come from the germline V gene. CDR3 sequence: CASSYIGQTNTGELFF. The CDR3 bases are TGTGCCAGCAGTTACATAGGACAAACGAACACCGGGGAGCTGTTTTTT.

This clonotype was counted ten times or more. This chain uses TRBV27 with TRBJ2-7, with 9 bases that match TRBD2. There are 14 residues in the CDR3. CDR1 is MNHEY and CDR2 is SMNVEV in the germline V gene (reference sequence). The junction had 10 bases not matched to a gene; V was cut back by 9 bases and J by 4 bases. The CDR3 sequence is CASALAGFMYEQYF. CDR3 bases: TGTGCCAGTGCCCTAGCGGGATTTATGTACGAGCAGTACTTC.

The rearrangement joins TRBV14 to TRBJ2-3; perhaps TRBD1 as D (6 bases). The germline CDR1 and CDR2 sequences are SGHDN and FVKESK. The length of the CDR3 is 15 residues. V was clipped by 1 base and J by 0 bases, with 8 bases between them. The CDR3 spells CASSQGGQSTDTQYF. In DNA form, the CDR3 reads TGTGCCAGCAGCCAAGGCGGACAGAGCACAGATACGCAGTATTTT.

The J gene is TRBJ2-4, the V gene TRBV7-8; D is tentatively TRBD1 or TRBD2 (7 bases each). With 5 bases removed from V and 4 bases from J, the gap between germline ends came to 15 bases. This CDR3 spans 15 amino acids. Per the germline V gene, CDR1 is SGHVS and CDR2 is FQNEAQ. As DNA, the CDR3 is TGTGCCAGCAGCACCCCTCAGGGGGGGAAAAACATTCAGTACTTC. It is translated as CASSTPQGGKNIQYF.

This clonotype was seen a few times. This sequence joins TRBV27 and TRBJ1-2, with D perhaps TRBD1 (6 bases). This CDR3 has 17 amino acids. The germline V gene encodes CDR1 MNHEY and CDR2 SMNVEV (reference sequence). V was clipped by 0 bases and J by 4 bases, with 18 bases between them. The CDR3 bases are TGTGCCAGCAGTTTATCTTTCCGTCAGGGGCTCTTCTATGGCTACACCTTC. Its protein product is CASSLSFRQGLFYGYTF.

This clonotype has only a few counts. The CDR3 spells CASSLTSSVAETQYF. In DNA form, the CDR3 reads TGTGCCAGCAGCTTAACGAGTAGCGTTGCGGAGACCCAGTACTTC. V and J are TRBV7-3 and TRBJ2-5; D is perhaps TRBD2 (5 bases). This CDR3 is 15 amino acids long. Trimming cost V 0 bases and J 5 bases, with 13 bases left between them. CDR1 is SGHTA and CDR2 is FQGTGA in the germline V gene.

This clonotype was recorded many times. V usage is TRBV11-2 and J usage is TRBJ1-2; a weak D match, TRBD1 (6 bases). CDR3 length equals 16 residues. The V and J ends lost 4 bases and 6 bases respectively, with 21 bases between them. In germline, CDR1 is SGHAT, CDR2 FQNNGV. The CDR3 reads CASSSIKGGDYDGYTF. In nucleotides, the CDR3 is TGTGCCAGCAGCTCTATTAAAGGGGGTGACTATGATGGCTACACCTTC. Using reference TRBV11-2 and TRBJ1-2 for the parts outside the CDR3, the full variable domain is EAGVAQSPRYKIIEKRQSVAFWCNPISGHATLYWYQQILGQGPKLLIQFQNNGVVDDSQLPKDRFSAERLKGVDSTLKIQPAKLEDSAVYLCASSSIKGGDYDGYTFGSGTRLTVV.

The table lists this clonotype with many counts. The V gene is TRBV11-2, the J gene TRBJ1-4; 10 positions agree with TRBD1. This CDR3 spans 15 amino acids. CDR1 and CDR2 (germline): SGHAT, FQNNGV. Trimming removed 0 bases from V and 9 bases from J; junction bases left unmatched: 4. CDR3 DNA: TGTGCCAGCAGCTTAGAGGGGACAGGGGCGAAAAAACTGTTTTTT. Protein sequence: CASSLEGTGAKKLFF. Drawing the rest from reference TRBV11-2 and TRBJ1-4, the complete variable domain is EAGVAQSPRYKIIEKRQSVAFWCNPISGHATLYWYQQILGQGPKLLIQFQNNGVVDDSQLPKDRFSAERLKGVDSTLKIQPAKLEDSAVYLCASSLEGTGAKKLFFGSGTQLSVL.

The rearrangement links TRBV5-1 to TRBJ2-3; D possibly corresponds to TRBD2 (5 bases). The CDR3 is 14 amino acids. Germline V CDR1 and CDR2: SGHRS, YFSETQ. Deletions cut 7 bases from V and 4 bases from J, with 16 bases between. The DNA of the CDR3 is TGCGCCAGCGACGTTGGAGGATTGTCAGATACGCAGTATTTT. Translating it yields CASDVGGLSDTQYF.

In its sample, this clonotype ranks as medium-sized (0.01 to 0.1%). The CDR3 loop is CASSLGSSPGELFF. Written as DNA, the CDR3 is TGTGCCAGCAGTTTAGGATCTAGTCCCGGGGAGCTGTTTTTT. V is TRBV27 and J is TRBJ2-2, with D unclear. Germline V lookup: CDR1 MNHEY, CDR2 SMNVEV (reference sequence). CDR3 size: 14 residues. The V gene lost 2 bases and the J gene lost 6 bases, with 10 bases spanning the gap.

In its sample, this clonotype was seen a few times. The rearrangement joins TRBV5-1 to TRBJ2-7, with 11 positions matching TRBD1. The V gene's germline CDR1 is SGHRS and CDR2 YFSETQ. J lost 5 bases, V lost 0 bases, and 4 bases had no gene match. The CDR3 sequence is 15 residues long. The CDR3 DNA reads TGCGCCAGCAGCTTGGAGGGACAGGGGGTCGACGAGCAGTACTTC. It encodes CASSLEGQGVDEQYF.

The chain employs TRBV7-2 and TRBJ2-7; 10 nucleotides align to TRBD2. Germline CDR1 reads SGHTA; CDR2 reads FQGNSA. This CDR3 is 16 amino acids long. Losses at the gene ends were 0 bases for V and 2 bases for J; bases not matched to a gene: 4. The CDR3 loop reads CASSLASGRLTYEQYF. CDR3 nucleotides: TGTGCCAGCAGCTTAGCTAGCGGGAGGCTTACCTACGAGCAGTACTTC.

The V call is TRBV6-1, the J call TRBJ2-4; 10 positions agree with TRBD2. CDR3 length: 18 residues. The germline V gene has CDR1 MNHNS and CDR2 SASEGT. V lost 7 bases to trimming and J lost 0 bases; unmatched junction nucleotides: 12. This chain's CDR3 is CASTTLAGRIIAKNIQYF. CDR3 nucleotides: TGTGCCAGCACCACACTAGCGGGAAGAATTATAGCCAAAAACATTCAGTACTTC.

This rearrangement joins TRBV4-1 to TRBJ2-1; TRBD2 aligns across 8 bases. Trimming at V came to 4 bases and at J to 8 bases, leaving 10 bases not matched to a gene. Germline V gene sequence: CDR1 MGHRA, CDR2 YSYEKL. The CDR3 contains 15 residues. CDR3 in amino acids: CASSRPGTSIDEQFF. The CDR3 DNA sequence: TGCGCCAGCAGCCGGCCCGGGACTAGTATCGATGAGCAGTTCTTC.

V gene TRBV9 combines with J gene TRBJ2-7, with a tentative D call TRBD2 (6 bases). This CDR3 spans 16 amino acids. Trimming left V 0 bases short and J 4 bases short, with 17 bases between. CDR1 and CDR2 (germline): SGDLS, YYNGEE. The CDR3 DNA is TGTGCCAGCAGCGTAGGCCCCACCGGGAGTCTGTACGAGCAGTACTTC. The encoded protein is CASSVGPTGSLYEQYF.

The chain combines TRBV5-1 with TRBJ2-1; the D gene is possibly TRBD2 (5 bases). Between the trimmed V and J ends, which lost 1 base and 7 bases, there was a span of 12 bases. Per germline, CDR1 SGHRS and CDR2 YFSETQ. This CDR3 is 14 amino acids long. CDR3 DNA: TGCGCCAGCAGCTTGCTGGGAGTTGGAAATGAGCAGTTCTTC. As protein: CASSLLGVGNEQFF.

This sequence joins TRBV18 and TRBJ1-5, with TRBD1 as a possible D gene (6 bases). The CDR3 consists of 15 residues. In germline, CDR1 is KGHSH, CDR2 LQKENI. V lost 4 bases and J lost 5, with 15 bases in between. The CDR3 here is CASSQSGEEDQPQHF. DNA for the CDR3: TGTGCCAGCTCACAATCAGGGGAAGAGGATCAGCCCCAGCATTTT.

V usage is TRBV9 and J usage is TRBJ2-7; 7 bases match TRBD2. The CDR3 runs to 14 residues. Germline V CDR1 and CDR2: SGDLS, YYNGEE. V was clipped by 4 bases and J by 2 bases; unmatched bases: 6. The CDR3 coding sequence is TGTGCCAGCAGCCCCCGCGGGAGCCCCTACGAGCAGTACTTC. Translated: CASSPRGSPYEQYF. Full variable domain (missing parts from reference TRBV9 and TRBJ2-7): DSGVTQTPKHLITATGQRVTLRCSPRSGDLSVYWYQQSLDQGLQFLIQYYNGEERAKGNILERFSAQQFPDLHSELNLSSLELGDSALYFCASSPRGSPYEQYFGPGTRLTVT.

In this sample, this clonotype turned up a few times. The rearrangement uses TRBV7-2 and TRBJ2-3; D ambiguous. The CDR3 is 12 amino acids. Trimming stripped 4 bases from V and 7 bases from J, with 9 bases between. Germline CDR1 reads SGHTA; CDR2 reads FQGNSA. In DNA form, the CDR3 reads TGTGCCAGCAGCTCCGACCTCTATACGCAGTATTTT. Translating it yields CASSSDLYTQYF.

V and J are TRBV6-1 and TRBJ1-1; 8 bases match TRBD1. V was clipped by 8 bases and J by 1 base; unmatched bases: 9. The CDR3 has 15 amino acids. Germline V gives CDR1 MNHNS, CDR2 SASEGT. This CDR3 is CASLPGDRRNTEAFF. The CDR3 DNA reads as TGTGCCAGCTTACCCGGGGACAGGAGGAACACTGAAGCTTTCTTT.

This clonotype was found many times. The rearrangement links TRBV25-1 to TRBJ2-2; unclear D gene. V was pared by 5 bases and J by 1 base, with 14 bases between. Germline V lookup: CDR1 MGHDK, CDR2 SYGVNS. There are 16 residues in the CDR3. The CDR3 DNA is TGTGCCAGCAGTCAGTATTTGGTTAGGAACACCGGGGAGCTGTTTTTT. Translated: CASSQYLVRNTGELFF.

This clonotype was counted a few times. The V and J genes are TRBV5-4 and TRBJ2-5; no clear D gene. V was clipped by 5 bases and J by 1 base, with 15 bases between them. The germline CDR1 and CDR2 sequences are SGHNT and YYREEE (reference sequence). The CDR3 sequence is 15 residues long. The CDR3 DNA sequence: TGTGCCAGCAGTCCCTCGGCTGCTGCCCAAGAGACCCAGTACTTC. Translation: CASSPSAAAQETQYF.

This chain joins TRBV11-3 and TRBJ2-1; 11 bases are a match to TRBD1. Germline CDR1 and CDR2: SGHNT and YENEEA. The CDR3 loop spans 15 amino acids. With V trimmed by 5 bases and J by 9 bases, 9 bases remained unmatched. The chain's CDR3 is CASSARDRGIGEQFF. The CDR3 DNA is TGTGCCAGCAGCGCCCGGGACAGGGGGATCGGTGAGCAGTTCTTC.

The rearrangement links TRBV6-5 to TRBJ1-1; 8 bases line up with TRBD1. V lost 7 bases and J lost 6; bases outside the gene matches: 13. The CDR3 spans 15 residues. The germline gives CDR1 MNHEY, CDR2 SVGAGI. The CDR3: CASTVPGGNLAEAFF. CDR3 DNA: TGTGCCAGCACTGTCCCAGGGGGCAATTTGGCTGAAGCTTTCTTT.

The CDR3 reads CASSTPRAGGGNEQFF. CDR3 nucleotides: TGTGCCAGCAGCACTCCCCGGGCGGGAGGGGGGAATGAGCAGTTCTTC. The V call is TRBV21-1, the J call TRBJ2-1; the table names TRBD2, a call not compared with the DNA. TRBV21-1 is an annotated pseudogene. The CDR3 has 16 residues.